Listed here are 7 T cell receptor beta chains from one sample, sequenced in a study of early T cells in non-severe SARS-CoV-2 infection. TCRdb redid the calling of the 5' RACE reads with MiXCR, one entry per CDR3 protein. The table has 25,000 to 35,000 distinct CDR3 sequences, 3.9% seen once. Material: whole blood. These TCRs come from an adult who was a healthcare worker with PCR-confirmed SARS-CoV-2 infection or an uninfected control (not recorded which).

This clonotype was found a few times. This chain links TRBV2 with TRBJ2-1; D could derive from TRBD1 or TRBD2 (5 bases each). Germline CDR1 is SNHLY and CDR2 is FYNNEI. V shed 5 bases and J shed 1 base, with 12 bases lying between them. CDR3 length: 15 amino acids. The CDR3 loop reads CASSSGRGSYNEQFF. CDR3 bases: TGTGCCAGCAGTTCAGGGCGAGGGTCCTACAATGAGCAGTTCTTC.

This clonotype was found many times. V and J are TRBV2 and TRBJ2-3; TRBD1 matches 8 bases. Germline trimming cut 6 bases from V and 5 bases from J; bases unmatched to any gene: 4. The CDR3 totals 13 residues. Looked up from germline, CDR1 is SNHLY and CDR2 is FYNNEI. As DNA, the CDR3 is TGTGCCAGCAGGAACAGGGGGGTAGATACGCAGTATTTT. It encodes CASRNRGVDTQYF.

Many counts were recorded for this clonotype. The gene calls are TRBV6-6 and TRBJ1-1; unclear D gene. The CDR3 totals 15 residues. The ends were cut back, 0 bases at V and 4 bases at J, with 12 bases in the middle. CDR1 and CDR2 (germline): MNHNY, SVGAGI (reference sequence). The CDR3 coding sequence is TGTGCCAGCAGTTACTCCTGGCCGAGGGTCACTGAAGCTTTCTTT. Its translation is CASSYSWPRVTEAFF.

This clonotype was observed many times. The chain joins TRBV29-1 to TRBJ1-5; unclear D gene. Germline lookup yields CDR1 SQVTM and CDR2 ANQGSEA. The CDR3 runs to 13 residues. Trimming stripped 7 bases from V and 6 bases from J, with 16 bases between. The CDR3 region is CSAPRGESQPQHF. The CDR3 nucleotides are TGCAGCGCCCCACGCGGGGAGTCTCAGCCCCAGCATTTT.

This clonotype was found a few times. The chain is built from TRBV9 and TRBJ2-5; TRBD2 might be the D (6 bases). The CDR3 runs to 14 residues. V lost 2 bases and J lost 1, with 9 bases in between. The germline V gene encodes CDR1 SGDLS and CDR2 YYNGEE. CDR3 in amino acids: CASSVTSLQETQYF. CDR3 nucleotides: TGTGCCAGCAGCGTGACTAGTCTCCAAGAGACCCAGTACTTC.

Relative to its sample, this clonotype is medium-sized. The CDR3 here is CATSHEGSDTGELFF. In DNA form, the CDR3 reads TGTGCCACCAGTCACGAGGGCTCCGACACCGGGGAGCTGTTTTTT. The rearrangement uses TRBV24-1 and TRBJ2-2; TRBD2 is a possible D gene (5 bases). Germline V CDR1 and CDR2: KGHDR, SFDVKD. The CDR3 extends over 15 amino acids. V was trimmed by 6 bases and J by 3 bases, leaving 13 bases between them.

This clonotype qualifies as hyperexpanded. J is TRBJ2-1 and V is TRBV3-1; either TRBD1 or TRBD2 may fit D (6 bases each). Germline V lookup: CDR1 LGHDT, CDR2 YNNKEL (reference sequence). V lost 0 bases and J lost 8, with 17 bases in between. The CDR3 is 16 residues long. The CDR3 nucleotides are TGTGCCAGCAGCCAAGACGGACAGCCCGGGGGTTATGAGCAGTTCTTC. The encoded protein is CASSQDGQPGGYEQFF.